This TCR beta chain appears in the sequencing data of a study of CD8+ T cells in alopecia areata. Overall study context: Treatment of the treated patients consisted of oral tofacitinib, 5 to 10 mg twice daily. Tofacitinib dosing lasted 6 to 18 months, which was then followed by 6 months off drug.

Stated treatment: oral pan-JAK inhibitor, 5-10 mg twice daily. Patients with alopecia areata provided lesional scalp punch biopsies as well as peripheral blood. Using a FACSAria, the CD4+ and CD8+ T cells were sorted from the PBMCs. RNA was extracted and reverse transcribed into cDNA as the sequencing template. The data were produced by immunoSEQ multiplex PCR, yet TCRdb's version contains in-frame clones alone and is incomplete. The sample records around 200,000 clones, over 60% being singletons. The source is a human donor with alopecia areata. Sequenced material: CD4+ T cells sorted from blood, taken at week 4, from a patient treated with tofacitinib.

The CDR3 nucleotides are TGCGCCAGCAGCTTGGCCGCCGGGGCTTACCATGGCTACACCTTC. It yields the protein CASSLAAGAYHGYTF. V usage is TRBV5-1 and J usage is TRBJ1-2, with D perhaps matching TRBD1 (5 bases). CDR1 is SGHRS and CDR2 is YFSETQ in the germline V gene. This CDR3 comprises 15 residues. Deletions cut 0 bases from V and 6 bases from J, with 15 bases between.